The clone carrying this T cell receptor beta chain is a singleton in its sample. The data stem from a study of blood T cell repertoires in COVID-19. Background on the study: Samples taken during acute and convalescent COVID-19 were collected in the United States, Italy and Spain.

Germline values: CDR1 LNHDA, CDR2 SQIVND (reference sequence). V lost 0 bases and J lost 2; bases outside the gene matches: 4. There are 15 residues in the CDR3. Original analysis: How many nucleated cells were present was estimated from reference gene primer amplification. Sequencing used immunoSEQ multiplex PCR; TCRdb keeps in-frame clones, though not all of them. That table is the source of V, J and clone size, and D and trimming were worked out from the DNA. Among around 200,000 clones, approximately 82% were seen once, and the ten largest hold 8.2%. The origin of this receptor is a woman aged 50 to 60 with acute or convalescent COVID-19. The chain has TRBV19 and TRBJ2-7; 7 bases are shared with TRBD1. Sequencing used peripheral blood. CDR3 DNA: TGTGCCAGTAGTATAGAGACAGGGTCTCCCTACGAGCAGTACTTC. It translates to CASSIETGSPYEQYF. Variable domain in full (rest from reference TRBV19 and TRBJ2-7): DGGITQSPKYLFRKEGQNVTLSCEQNLNHDAMYWYRQDPGQGLRLIYYSQIVNDFQKGDIAEGYSVSREKKESFPLTVTSAQKNPTAFYLCASSIETGSPYEQYFGPGTRLTVT.